This TCR beta chain comes out of a study of beta chain features in type 1 diabetes. Study-wide background: All samples combined gave roughly 100,000,000 sorted cells for examination.

Of the isolated RNA, all was reverse transcribed, and so the sequenced material was expressed TCRB transcripts. Clones were read by immunoSEQ multiplex PCR, and TCRdb kept only the in-frame ones, dropping some. Of a few hundred thousand clones in the sample, about 10% are singletons; the top ten hold about 0.6%. The CDR3 is 15 residues long. With 5 bases clipped from V and 7 bases from J, the junction kept 11 bases outside the gene matches. Germline CDR1 is SGHTA and CDR2 is FQGNSA. Study-wide results and limits: Reads derived from cDNA could over-represent cells showing high TCR expression. Naive, central memory and Treg TCRB repertoires seemed to resemble each other more closely in patients than they did in healthy donors. A moderate, significant TCRB CDR3 shortening appeared in type 1 diabetes across four CD4+ subsets.

Sampling consisted of one heparinised blood draw per donor, averaging about 116 mL. In the case of this clone: The antigen remains unidentified.

The clonotype comes from a man aged 30 to 39 with type 1 diabetes. The chain couples TRBV7-2 to TRBJ2-1; 7 bases align to TRBD2. What was sequenced was central memory CD4+ T cells from blood. The CDR3 DNA reads TGTGCCAGCAGCCCAGCGACTAGCCCGTTAAATGAGCAGTTCTTC. It encodes CASSPATSPLNEQFF.